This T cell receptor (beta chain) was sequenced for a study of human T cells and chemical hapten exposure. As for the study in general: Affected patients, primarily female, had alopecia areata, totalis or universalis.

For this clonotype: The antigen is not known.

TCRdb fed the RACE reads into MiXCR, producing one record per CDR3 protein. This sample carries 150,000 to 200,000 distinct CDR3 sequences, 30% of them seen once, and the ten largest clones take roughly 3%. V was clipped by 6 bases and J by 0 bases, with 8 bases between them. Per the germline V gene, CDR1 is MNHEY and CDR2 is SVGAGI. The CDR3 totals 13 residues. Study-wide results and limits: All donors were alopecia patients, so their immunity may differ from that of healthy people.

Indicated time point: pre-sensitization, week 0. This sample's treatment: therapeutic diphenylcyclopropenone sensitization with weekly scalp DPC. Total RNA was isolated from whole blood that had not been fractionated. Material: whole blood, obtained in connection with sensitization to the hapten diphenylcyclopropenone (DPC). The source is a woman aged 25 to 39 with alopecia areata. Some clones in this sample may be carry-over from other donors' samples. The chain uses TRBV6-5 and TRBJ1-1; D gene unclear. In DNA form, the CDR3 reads TGTGCCAGCAGGCGCGGGCTGAACACTGAAGCTTTCTTT. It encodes CASRRGLNTEAFF.